These 20 T cell receptor beta chains originate from one sample sequenced in a study of blood T cell repertoires in COVID-19 (dated by TCRdb to between 2020 and 2021). The library was obtained by the immunoSEQ multiplex PCR assay. This is the immuneACCESS table as TCRdb keeps it, with only in-frame sequences that have V and J called. A part of the clones is gone; compared with another copy, unresolved V genes explain less than half, and the rest is unexplained. The sample table lists approximately 170,000 clones, approximately 86% of them with a count of one. Around 8.6% of the sample is held by the ten biggest clonotypes. The sample consisted of peripheral blood. Source of these receptors: a man aged 50 or older with active or convalescent COVID-19.

J is TRBJ1-1 and V is TRBV6-4; 7 nucleotides match TRBD1. The CDR3 sequence is 15 residues long. V trimming: 6 bases; J trimming: 7 bases; junction bases outside the gene matches: 14. Germline V gene data show CDR1 as MRHNA and CDR2 as SNTAGT. CDR3 region: CASSQFPGTADEAFF. The CDR3 DNA reads as TGTGCCAGCAGCCAATTCCCCGGGACAGCGGATGAAGCTTTCTTT.

The chain carries TRBV6-6 and TRBJ2-5; TRBD1 matches at 8 bases. The CDR3 extends over 11 amino acids. Germline CDR1 reads MNHNY; CDR2 reads SVGAGI (reference sequence). With 10 bases clipped from V and 6 bases from J, the junction kept 4 bases outside the gene matches. CDR3 region: CATGQGKTQYF. CDR3 DNA: TGTGCCACCGGACAGGGAAAGACCCAGTACTTC.

The gene calls are TRBV6-5 and TRBJ2-7; tentatively, D is TRBD1 (5 bases). Germline loops: CDR1 MNHEY, CDR2 SVGAGI. The CDR3 loop spans 11 amino acids. V lost 6 bases to trimming and J lost 5 bases, with 8 bases between them. The DNA of the CDR3 is TGTGCCAGCAGCCAGGGTAACGAGCAGTACTTC. Amino acids: CASSQGNEQYF.

Of note for this clone: At one of its ends the junction is not consistent with the germline gene, which may arise from a read error. The chain carries TRBV9 and TRBJ2-5, with TRBD1 matching over 8 bases. Germline V gene data show CDR1 as SGDLS and CDR2 as YYNGEE. The CDR3 spans 16 residues. CDR3: CASNVGRTGSQETQYF. The DNA of the CDR3 is TGTGCCAGCAACGTAGGGAGGACAGGGAGTCAAGAGACCCAGTACTTC.

The chain couples TRBV7-3 to TRBJ2-1; D is perhaps TRBD2 (5 bases). This CDR3 region has 14 residues. Deletions cut 5 bases from V and 8 bases from J, with 16 bases between. Germline CDR1 is SGHTA and CDR2 is FQGTGA. CDR3 residues: CASSPGLNTDEQFF. The CDR3 region has the DNA TGTGCCAGCAGCCCTGGACTTAATACCGATGAGCAGTTCTTC.

This clone occurred a few times. This chain links TRBV6-5 with TRBJ1-1; D gene uncertain. CDR3 length: 13 amino acids. The germline V and J ends were trimmed by 6 bases and 3 bases, with 11 bases remaining between them. The germline V gene has CDR1 MNHEY and CDR2 SVGAGI. The CDR3 reads CASSPDTHTEAFF. As DNA, the CDR3 is TGTGCCAGCAGCCCCGACACCCACACTGAAGCTTTCTTT.

This chain uses TRBV6-7 with TRBJ2-1; 8 bases map to TRBD1. TRBV6-7 is an ORF, and what it does is uncertain. The CDR3 length is 17 residues. V was pared by 2 bases and J by 2 bases, with 8 bases of the junction left unmatched. This chain's CDR3 is CASSYTGGKLPYNEQFF. Written as DNA, the CDR3 is TGTGCCAGCAGTTACACAGGGGGTAAACTCCCCTACAATGAGCAGTTCTTC.

The chain recombines TRBV5-6 with TRBJ2-4; D gene ambiguous. Germline V lookup: CDR1 SGHDT, CDR2 YYEEEE. This CDR3 has 14 amino acids. V lost 3 bases and J 0 bases, leaving 7 bases between the germline ends. In DNA, the CDR3 is TGTGCCAGCAGCTCTCTAGGAGCCAAAAACATTCAGTACTTC. This codes for CASSSLGAKNIQYF.

This clone is labeled medium-sized. This rearrangement joins TRBV24-1 to TRBJ1-2, with D hard to call. Trimming pared 5 bases from V and 7 bases from J, leaving 7 bases between. The CDR3 contains 11 residues. Germline assignment: CDR1 KGHDR and CDR2 SFDVKD. CDR3: CATSVGGGYTF. The CDR3 nucleotides are TGTGCCACCAGTGTTGGCGGTGGCTACACCTTC.

The V call is TRBV4-3, the J call TRBJ1-2; 7 positions match TRBD1. V gave up 0 bases and J gave up 2 bases; unmatched junction bases: 3. From germline, CDR1 is LGHNA and CDR2 YSLEER. This CDR3 spans 15 amino acids. CDR3 region: CASSQDLGQNYGYTF. The CDR3 DNA reads as TGCGCCAGCAGCCAAGATTTGGGACAGAACTATGGCTACACCTTC.

The chain joins TRBV18 to TRBJ2-1, with TRBD2 matching over 16 bases. V lost 6 bases to trimming and J lost 7 bases; unmatched junction nucleotides: 12. The CDR3 is made up of 18 amino acids. In germline, CDR1 is KGHSH, CDR2 LQKENI. The DNA of the CDR3 is TGTGCCAGCTCTCCCGGGACTAGCGGGAGGGCGGTCAGGAATGAGCAGTTCTTC. Its translation: CASSPGTSGRAVRNEQFF.

The chain joins TRBV4-2 to TRBJ2-7; TRBD2 matches 8 bases. The V gene end was trimmed by 4 bases and the J gene end by 2 bases; junction bases not matched to a gene: 7. Germline values: CDR1 LGHNA, CDR2 YNFKEQ. CDR3 length equals 15 residues. The CDR3 region is CASSPSGGLAYEQYF. The CDR3 DNA reads TGTGCCAGCAGCCCAAGCGGGGGTCTAGCCTACGAGCAGTACTTC.

This chain joins TRBV18 and TRBJ1-6, with TRBD1 matching over 9 bases. After removal of 6 bases from V and 4 bases from J, the junction contained 4 bases not matched to a gene. The germline V gene has CDR1 KGHSH and CDR2 LQKENI. The CDR3 spans 15 residues. The DNA for the CDR3 is TGTGCCAGCTCGGGACAGGGAAAATATAATTCACCCCTCCACTTT. This encodes CASSGQGKYNSPLHF.

The chain is built from TRBV28 and TRBJ1-2; 10 positions agree with TRBD1. CDR1 and CDR2 from the germline V gene are MDHEN and SYDVKM. J gave up 4 bases and V 3 bases, and 8 bases lay outside the gene matches. The CDR3 covers 16 residues. The CDR3, as DNA: TGTGCCAGCAGTTTCCGCACCCGGGACAGGGGCTATGGCTACACCTTC. Translating gives CASSFRTRDRGYGYTF.

The chain carries TRBV9 and TRBJ2-5, with 9 positions matching TRBD2. V lost 0 bases, J lost 2 bases, and 8 bases stayed unmatched. The CDR3 is 17 residues long. In germline, CDR1 is SGDLS, CDR2 YYNGEE. Written as DNA, the CDR3 is TGTGCCAGCAGCGTAGCTGCTAGCGGGGTGGGTCAAGAGACCCAGTACTTC. Protein: CASSVAASGVGQETQYF.

This clone came up once. This chain uses TRBV7-2 with TRBJ2-1; D is undetermined. The CDR3 extends over 12 amino acids. V was pared by 5 bases and J by 5 bases, with 7 bases between. Germline V gene sequence: CDR1 SGHTA, CDR2 FQGNSA. CDR3 sequence reads: CASSPPDNEQFF. The DNA of the CDR3 is TGTGCCAGCAGCCCCCCGGACAATGAGCAGTTCTTC. The variable domain in full, completed from reference TRBV7-2 and TRBJ2-1, reads GAGVSQSPSNKVTEKGKDVELRCDPISGHTALYWYRQSLGQGLEFLIYFQGNSAPDKSGLPSDRFSAERTGGSVSTLTIQRTQQEDSAVYLCASSPPDNEQFFGPGTRLTVL.

DNA of the CDR3: TGTGCCAGCAGCTCGACAGCGAACACCGGGGAGCTGTTTTTT. Its protein product is CASSSTANTGELFF. V and J are TRBV7-6 and TRBJ2-2, with D perhaps matching TRBD1 (5 bases). V was trimmed by 4 bases and J by 0 bases, leaving 6 bases between them. This CDR3 is 14 amino acids long. Per germline, CDR1 SGHVS and CDR2 FNYEAQ.

The chain employs TRBV10-3 and TRBJ1-1, with D possibly TRBD1 on 5 matching bases. The V gene's germline CDR1 is ENHRY and CDR2 SYGVKD. This CDR3 has 15 amino acids. Trimming took 6 bases from V and 0 from J, leaving 14 bases between them. For the CDR3, the DNA is TGTGCCATCAGGAAACAACAGGTACTGAACACTGAAGCTTTCTTT. Amino acids: CAIRKQQVLNTEAFF.

The gene calls are TRBV30 and TRBJ1-5; 8 bases map to TRBD1. This CDR3 has 14 residues. Germline loops: CDR1 GTSNPN, CDR2 SVGIG (reference sequence). Trimming at V came to 5 bases and at J to 0 bases, leaving 3 bases not matched to a gene. The chain's CDR3 is CAWWTGNSNQPQHF. The DNA of the CDR3 is TGTGCCTGGTGGACAGGGAATAGCAATCAGCCCCAGCATTTT.

V is TRBV2 and J is TRBJ1-5; 9 positions match TRBD1. Per the germline V gene, CDR1 is SNHLY and CDR2 is FYNNEI. The CDR3 consists of 14 residues. Germline trimming cut 4 bases from V and 3 bases from J; bases unmatched to any gene: 1. The DNA of the CDR3 is TGTGCCAGCAGTGTACAGGGGGCCAATCAGCCCCAGCATTTT. Protein: CASSVQGANQPQHF. Full variable domain (missing parts from reference TRBV2 and TRBJ1-5): EPEVTQTPSHQVTQMGQEVILRCVPISNHLYFYWYRQILGQKVEFLVSFYNNEISEKSEIFDDQFSVERPDGSNFTLKIRSTKLEDSAMYFCASSVQGANQPQHFGDGTRLSIL.